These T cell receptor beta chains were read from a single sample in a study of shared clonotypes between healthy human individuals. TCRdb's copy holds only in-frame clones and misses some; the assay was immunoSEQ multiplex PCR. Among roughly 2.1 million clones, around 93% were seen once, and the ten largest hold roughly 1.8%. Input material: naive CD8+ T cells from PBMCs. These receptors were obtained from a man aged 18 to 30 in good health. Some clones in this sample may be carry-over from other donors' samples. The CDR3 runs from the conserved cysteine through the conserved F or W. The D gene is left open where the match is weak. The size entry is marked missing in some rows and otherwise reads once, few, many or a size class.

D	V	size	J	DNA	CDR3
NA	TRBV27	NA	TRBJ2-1	TGTGCCAGCAGTCGTAGCGCGGGCATTAGCTCCTACAATGAGCAGTTCTTC	CASSRSAGISSYNEQFF
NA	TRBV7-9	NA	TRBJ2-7	TGTGCCAGCAGCTTAGCGGCCACCCGGGCCCACGAGCAGTACTTC	CASSLAATRAHEQYF
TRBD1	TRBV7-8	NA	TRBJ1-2	TGTGCCAGCAGCCTCTTCAACGGACAGGCAGCTAACTATGGCTACACCTTC	CASSLFNGQAANYGYTF
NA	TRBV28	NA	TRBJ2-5	TGTGCCAGCAGTTACCCCCAACCGGCCGGGACCCGGGAGACCCAGTACTTC	CASSYPQPAGTRETQYF
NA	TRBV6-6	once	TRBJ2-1	TGTGCCACCGTAGCGGACCTCCCCTCCTACAATGAGCAGTTCTTC	CATVADLPSYNEQFF
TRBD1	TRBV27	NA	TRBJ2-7	TGTGCCAGCAGTCACCTGGTGGGGACAGGGGCCTCGAACGAGCAGTACTTC	CASSHLVGTGASNEQYF
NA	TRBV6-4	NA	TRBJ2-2	TGTGCCAGCAGTGACGTGGGCGCGAACACCGGGGAGCTGTTTTTT	CASSDVGANTGELFF
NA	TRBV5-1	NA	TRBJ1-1	TGCGCCAGCAGCTCCCGTTCAGGGACCACTGAAGCTTTCTTT	CASSSRSGTTEAFF
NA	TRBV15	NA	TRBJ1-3	TGTGCCACCAGCGGAACGGACGGCGGAAACACCATATATTTT	CATSGTDGGNTIYF
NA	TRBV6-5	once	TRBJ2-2	TGTGCCAGCACGGGGCCTACAGGGTCCTCCGGGGAGCTGTTTTTT	CASTGPTGSSGELFF
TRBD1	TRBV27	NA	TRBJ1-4	TGTGCCAGCAGCCCTAACCCTGGACAGGGGGGAGAAAAACTGTTTTTT	CASSPNPGQGGEKLFF
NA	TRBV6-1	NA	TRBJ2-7	TGTGCCAGCAGTCCCAGGGGAGCCTACGAGCAGTACTTC	CASSPRGAYEQYF
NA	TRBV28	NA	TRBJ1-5	TGTGCCAGCAGTCTCATTTGGGCCTCGGGGCAGCCCCAGCATTTT	CASSLIWASGQPQHF
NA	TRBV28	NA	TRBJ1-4	TGTGCCAGCACCAGCTTGCCGGTTAATGAAAAACTGTTTTTT	CASTSLPVNEKLFF
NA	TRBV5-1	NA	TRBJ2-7	TGCGCCAGCAGCTTGGCGGGGGCAGGGCACGAGCAGTACTTC	CASSLAGAGHEQYF
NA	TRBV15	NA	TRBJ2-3	TGTGCCACCAGCAGGGACAGGGAGGGAGATACGCAGTATTTT	CATSRDREGDTQYF
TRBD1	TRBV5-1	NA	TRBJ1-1	TGCGCCAGCAGCTTGGTGCGAGGGGGCTTAAAAGCTTTCTTT	CASSLVRGGLKAFF
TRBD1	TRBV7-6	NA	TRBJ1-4	TGTGCCAGCAGCTCGACAGGGGGTGGAGAAAAACTGTTTTTT	CASSSTGGGEKLFF
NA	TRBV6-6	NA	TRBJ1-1	TGTGCCAGCAGTTACCTAATGAACACTGAAGCTTTCTTT	CASSYLMNTEAFF
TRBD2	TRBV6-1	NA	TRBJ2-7	TGTGCCAGCAGTGGGACTAGCGGGACGGGGGAGCAGTACTTC	CASSGTSGTGEQYF
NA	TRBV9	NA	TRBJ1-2	TGTGCCAGCAGCGTACTGTCTAACTATGGCTACACCTTC	CASSVLSNYGYTF
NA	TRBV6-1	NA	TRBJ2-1	TGTGCCAGCCTAGGGGCTACGCATGAGCAGTTCTTC	CASLGATHEQFF
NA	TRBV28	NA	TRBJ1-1	TGTGCCAGCAGTTTGCGAAGGACTGAAGCTTTCTTT	CASSLRRTEAFF
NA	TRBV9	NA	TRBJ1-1	TGTGCCAGCAGCGTAGTTGGCAGGGAGATTTTCTTT	CASSVVGREIFF
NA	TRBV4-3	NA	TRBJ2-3	TGCGCCAGCAGCCAAGATATGACAGGGAGGGATACGCAGTATTTT	CASSQDMTGRDTQYF
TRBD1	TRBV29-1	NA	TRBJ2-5	TGCAGCGTTGGGGACAGGGGGCGCGGAGAGACCCAGTACTTC	CSVGDRGRGETQYF
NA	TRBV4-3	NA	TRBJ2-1	TGCGCCAGCAGCCATCGCACTCCCTCCTACAATGAGCAGTTCTTC	CASSHRTPSYNEQFF
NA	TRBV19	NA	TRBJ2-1	TGTGCCAGTAGTATAGGTTACAGGCCCAATGAGCAGTTCTTC	CASSIGYRPNEQFF
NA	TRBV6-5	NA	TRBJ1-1	TGTGCCAGCAGTTACTCGATCTCTGACGGCACTGAAGCTTTCTTT	CASSYSISDGTEAFF
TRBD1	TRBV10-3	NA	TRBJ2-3	TGTGCCATCAGTGAGGGGACAGGGGGACATACGCAGTATTTT	CAISEGTGGHTQYF
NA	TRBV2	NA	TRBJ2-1	TGTGCCAGCAGTTATCAACGGGATGAGCAGTTCTTC	CASSYQRDEQFF
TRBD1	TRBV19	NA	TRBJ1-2	TGTGCCAGTACCAGGTCAGGGACAGGGGGCTTCTATGGCTACACCTTC	CASTRSGTGGFYGYTF
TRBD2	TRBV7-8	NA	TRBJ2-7	TGTGCCAGCAGGGCACCTAGCGGGAAACGCGAGCAGTACTTC	CASRAPSGKREQYF
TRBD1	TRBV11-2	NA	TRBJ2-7	TGTGCCAGCAGCTTAACGACAGGGGGCCGCGAGCAGTACTTC	CASSLTTGGREQYF
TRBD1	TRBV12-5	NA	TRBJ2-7	TGTGCTAGTCTGGGGACAGACTCCTACGAGCAGTACTTC	CASLGTDSYEQYF
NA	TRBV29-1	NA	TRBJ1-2	TGCAGCCCTCGGGTAGCGTCTGGCTACACCTTC	CSPRVASGYTF
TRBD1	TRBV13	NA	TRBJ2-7	TGTGCCAGCAGCATGGGACAGGCCTACGAGCAGTACTTC	CASSMGQAYEQYF
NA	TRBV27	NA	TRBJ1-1	TGTGCCAGCAGTTTATCCGGTTACGCTGAAGCTTTCTTT	CASSLSGYAEAFF
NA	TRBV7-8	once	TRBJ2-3	TGTGCCAGCAGCTTAGTATACGCGGTCGGCACAGATACGCAGTATTTT	CASSLVYAVGTDTQYF
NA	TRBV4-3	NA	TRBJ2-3	TGCGCCAGCAGCCAAGATCGGGCAGCGAGTATCACAGATACGCAGTATTTT	CASSQDRAASITDTQYF
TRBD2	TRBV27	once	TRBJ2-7	TGTGCCAGCAGTTCCCTAGCGGGAGGGCCTCTCCACGAGCAGTACTTC	CASSSLAGGPLHEQYF
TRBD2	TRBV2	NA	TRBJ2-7	TGTGCCAGCAGGACGGGACTAGCGGAGACCTACGAGCAGTACTTC	CASRTGLAETYEQYF
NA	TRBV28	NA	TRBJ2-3	TGTGCCAGCAGTTTTGGTCCTGATACGCAGTATTTT	CASSFGPDTQYF
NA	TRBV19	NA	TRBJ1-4	TGTGCCAGTAGTCCGTCGGGGCTAGATGATGAAAAACTGTTTTTT	CASSPSGLDDEKLFF
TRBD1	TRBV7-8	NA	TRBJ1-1	TGTGCCAGCAGCCCCTCGGGACAGGGGAACACTGAAGCTTTCTTT	CASSPSGQGNTEAFF
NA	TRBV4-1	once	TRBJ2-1	TGCGCCAGCAGCCAAGCAATCTCCACAGACTTTGGCTCCTACAATGAGCAGTTCTTC	CASSQAISTDFGSYNEQFF
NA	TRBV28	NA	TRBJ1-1	TGTGCCAGCAGCCCCGGGTCCCCTCTAGGAGCTTTCTTT	CASSPGSPLGAFF
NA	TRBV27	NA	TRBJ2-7	TGTGCCAGCAGTTTGGCGGGTCCGTCCTACGAGCAGTACTTC	CASSLAGPSYEQYF
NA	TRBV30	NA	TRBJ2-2	TGTGCCTGGAGGATTCCGACAGGTCCCGGAGGGGAGCTGTTTTTT	CAWRIPTGPGGELFF
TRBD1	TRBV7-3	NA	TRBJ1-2	TGTGCCAGCAGCTTAACTGTCGGACAGGGGGCAAACGGCTACACCTTC	CASSLTVGQGANGYTF
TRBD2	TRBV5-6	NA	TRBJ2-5	TGTGCCAGCAGCTTGGCCGCGGGGGAAGAGACCCAGTACTTC	CASSLAAGEETQYF
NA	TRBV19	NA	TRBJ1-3	TGTGCCAGTAGTATAGGGGCCGCGATCTCTGGAAACACCATATATTTT	CASSIGAAISGNTIYF
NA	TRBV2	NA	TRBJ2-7	TGTGCCAGCAGTGACAGGCCGGGGTCCGAGCAGTACTTC	CASSDRPGSEQYF
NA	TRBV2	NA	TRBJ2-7	TGTGCCAGCAGGGAACAGGGAGGGTCCTACGAGCAGTACTTC	CASREQGGSYEQYF
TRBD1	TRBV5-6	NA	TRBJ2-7	TGTGCCAGCAGCTCGGACTTGGACAGGGGGTACGAGCAGTACTTC	CASSSDLDRGYEQYF
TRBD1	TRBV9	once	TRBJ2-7	TGTGCCAGCAGCGTAGCTGGGACAGGGGGGTCCTACGAGCAGTACTTC	CASSVAGTGGSYEQYF
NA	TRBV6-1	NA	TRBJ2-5	TGTGCCAGCAGGGCCCCCACGGAGGAGACCCAGTACTTC	CASRAPTEETQYF